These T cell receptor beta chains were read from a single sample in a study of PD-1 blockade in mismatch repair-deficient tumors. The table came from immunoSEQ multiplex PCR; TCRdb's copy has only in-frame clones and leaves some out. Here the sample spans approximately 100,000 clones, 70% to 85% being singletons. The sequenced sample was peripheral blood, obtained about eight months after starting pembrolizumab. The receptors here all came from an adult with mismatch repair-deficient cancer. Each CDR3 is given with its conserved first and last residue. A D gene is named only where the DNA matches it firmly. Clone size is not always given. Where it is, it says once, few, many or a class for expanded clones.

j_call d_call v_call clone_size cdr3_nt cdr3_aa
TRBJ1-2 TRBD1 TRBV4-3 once TGCGCCAGCAGCCAGCTCTCAGGGGGCGCCTATGGCTACACCTTC CASSQLSGGAYGYTF
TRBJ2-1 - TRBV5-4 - TGTGCCAGCAGCGACGGTGGGCAACAGCAGTTCTTC CASSDGGQQQFF
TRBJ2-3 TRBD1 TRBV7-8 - TGTGCCAGCACACAGACAGGGATGAGCACAGATACGCAGTATTTT CASTQTGMSTDTQYF
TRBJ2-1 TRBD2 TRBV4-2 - TGTGCCAGCAGCCCCCCTCAGGCTAGCGGGAGTGGCAATGAGCAGTTCTTC CASSPPQASGSGNEQFF
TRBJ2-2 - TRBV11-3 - TGTGCCAGCAGCTTAGGGGGCCTTAACACCGGGGAGCTGTTTTTT CASSLGGLNTGELFF
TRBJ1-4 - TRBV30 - TGTGCCTGGAGTTTTAATGAAAAACTGTTTTTT CAWSFNEKLFF
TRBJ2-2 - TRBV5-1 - TGCGCCAGCAGCTTGAATAGGGGTTCGAACACCGGGGAGCTGTTTTTT CASSLNRGSNTGELFF
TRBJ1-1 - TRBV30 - TGTGCCTGGAGTGTACTCGGGACATCTGAAGCTTTCTTT CAWSVLGTSEAFF
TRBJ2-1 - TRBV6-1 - TGTGCCAGCAGGTACAGGGTTCGGGCCTACAATGAGCAGTTCTTC CASRYRVRAYNEQFF
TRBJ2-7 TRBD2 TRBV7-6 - TGTGCCAGCAGGTCGCCGGGGGGCGAGCAGTACTTC CASRSPGGEQYF
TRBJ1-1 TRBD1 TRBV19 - TGTGCCAGTAGCCTCGTACAGGGGGCGACTGAAGCTTTCTTT CASSLVQGATEAFF
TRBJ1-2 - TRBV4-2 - TGTGCCAGCAGCCAAGAGGGGGCATACACCTTC CASSQEGAYTF
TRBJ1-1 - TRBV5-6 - TGTGCCAGCAGCTTAGGCTCGGTCAACACTGAAGCTTTCTTT CASSLGSVNTEAFF
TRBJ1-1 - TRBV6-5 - TGTGCCAGCGGAAGGGGCTTCCGCACTGAAGCTTTCTTT CASGRGFRTEAFF
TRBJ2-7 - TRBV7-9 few TGTGCCAGCAGCTGGTCCCTCGAGCAGTACTTC CASSWSLEQYF
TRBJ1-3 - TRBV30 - TGTGCCTGGAGTGTAGGAGGGCAGGAGCGAAACACCATATATTTT CAWSVGGQERNTIYF
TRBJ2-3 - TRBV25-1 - TGTGCCAGCAGTGAGTGGGCAGAACGCACAGATACGCAGTATTTT CASSEWAERTDTQYF
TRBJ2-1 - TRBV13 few TGTGCCAGCAGCCGGGTACCAGTTACGGGAAGCTCCTACAATGAGCAGTTCTTC CASSRVPVTGSSYNEQFF
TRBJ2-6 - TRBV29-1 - TGCAGCGTCCGACCGCACTCTGGGGCCAACGTCCTGACTTTC CSVRPHSGANVLTF
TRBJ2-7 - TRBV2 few TGTGCCAGCAAGGCTACGCAAGGGGGCTACGAGCAGTACTTC CASKATQGGYEQYF
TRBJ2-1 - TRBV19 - TGTGCCAGTAGTGAGTCCGGGGGATCGGGCAATGAGCAGTTCTTC CASSESGGSGNEQFF
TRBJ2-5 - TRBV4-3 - TGCGCCAGCAGCCAAGACGGGGGATTACAAGAGACCCAGTACTTC CASSQDGGLQETQYF
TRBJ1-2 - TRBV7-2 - TGTGCCAGCAGCTTATTCCGGACTGATGGCTACACCTTC CASSLFRTDGYTF
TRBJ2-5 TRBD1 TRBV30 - TGTGCCTCCAGTATAGTTCGCAGGGGGTCGGGGGAGACCCAGTACTTC CASSIVRRGSGETQYF
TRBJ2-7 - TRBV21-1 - TGTGCCAGCAGCAAAGGTAAGGGGGCGGACGAGCAGTACTTC CASSKGKGADEQYF
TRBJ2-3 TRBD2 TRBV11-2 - TGTGCCAGCAGCCCCATTCGGGGAGGGAACACAGATACGCAGTATTTT CASSPIRGGNTDTQYF
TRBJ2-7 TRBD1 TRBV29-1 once TGCAGCGCGTTGTCGGGACAGGGTTTTAGCGAGCAGTACTTC CSALSGQGFSEQYF
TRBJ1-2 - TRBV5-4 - TGTGCCAGCAGCTTGGGACAGGAGGGGGTCTATGGCTACACCTTC CASSLGQEGVYGYTF
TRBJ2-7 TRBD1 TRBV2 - TGTGCCAGCAGTCTAGACAGGGGGCGAGACGAGCAGTACTTC CASSLDRGRDEQYF
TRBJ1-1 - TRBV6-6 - TGTGCCAGCAGTTATAGCCCAGGGATCCTGGGCACTGAAGCTTTCTTT CASSYSPGILGTEAFF
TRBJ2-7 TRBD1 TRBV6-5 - TGTGCCAGCAGTCCTCCGGGACAGCTCTTTAGAGAGCAGTACTTC CASSPPGQLFREQYF
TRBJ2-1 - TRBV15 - TGTGCCACCAGCAGTAGAGGGGACAATGAGCAGTTCTTC CATSSRGDNEQFF
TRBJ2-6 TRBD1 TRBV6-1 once TGTGCCAGCACTGAACGAGGGACAGGGATACCCGCTGGGGCCAACGTCCTGACTTTC CASTERGTGIPAGANVLTF
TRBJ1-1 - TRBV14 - TGTGCCAGCAGCCCCTTGAGCTCCTACATGAACACTGAAGCTTTCTTT CASSPLSSYMNTEAFF
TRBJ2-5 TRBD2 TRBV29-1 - TGCAGCGTTGTAAGGCTAGCGGGAAAGGAGACCCAGTACTTC CSVVRLAGKETQYF
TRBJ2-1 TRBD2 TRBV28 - TGTGCCAGCAGCCTTTGGCGGGAGGGTAGACTCGAGCAGTTCTTC CASSLWREGRLEQFF
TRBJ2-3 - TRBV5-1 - TGCGCCAGCAGCTTGGGGGGTGGCGGGAGCACAGATACGCAGTATTTT CASSLGGGGSTDTQYF
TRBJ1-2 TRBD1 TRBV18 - TGTGCCAGCTCAACCGGGACAGGGGGCACGGGTAACTATGGCTACACCTTC CASSTGTGGTGNYGYTF
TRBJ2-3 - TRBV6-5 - TGTGCCAGCAGCTATAGTCAAACCCCCCATACGCAGTATTTT CASSYSQTPHTQYF
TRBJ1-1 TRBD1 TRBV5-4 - TGTGCCAGCACCGAAAGGGACAGAAAGAACACTGAAGCTTTCTTT CASTERDRKNTEAFF
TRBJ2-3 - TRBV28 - TGTGCCAGCATGGGGGTCGGGCTAGCGAGCACAGATACGCAGTATTTT CASMGVGLASTDTQYF
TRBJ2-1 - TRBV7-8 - TGTGCCAGCAGCTTAGGGTCAGTAGGTACTGTCAATGAGCAGTTCTTC CASSLGSVGTVNEQFF
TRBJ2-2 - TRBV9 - TGTGCCAGCAGCGTAGGCCAGAACGGGGAGCTGTTTTTT CASSVGQNGELFF
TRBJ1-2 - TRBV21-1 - TGTGCCAGCAGCAAATCCGCAGGACAGGGCGGTCATGGCTACACCTTC CASSKSAGQGGHGYTF
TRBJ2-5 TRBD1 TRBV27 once TGTGCCAGCAGTTTTGGGACAGGGCAAGAGACCCAGTACTTC CASSFGTGQETQYF
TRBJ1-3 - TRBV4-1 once TGCGCCAGCAGCCTTAGGGGTGGAAGCTCTGGAAACACCATATATTTT CASSLRGGSSGNTIYF
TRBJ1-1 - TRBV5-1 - TGCGCCAGCAGCCCCGGGACGGTGAACACTGAAGCTTTCTTT CASSPGTVNTEAFF
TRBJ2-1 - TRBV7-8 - TGTGCCAGCAGCTTAGCCTCTGGAGGAGGGTTCTCCTACAATGAGCAGTTCTTC CASSLASGGGFSYNEQFF
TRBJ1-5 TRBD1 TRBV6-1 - TGTGCCAGCAGTGTGGACAGGGGGAACAATCAGCCCCAGCATTTT CASSVDRGNNQPQHF
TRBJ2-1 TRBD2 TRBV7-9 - TGTGCCAGCCCGGTTCGGGAGGGTTTATACAATGAGCAGTTCTTC CASPVREGLYNEQFF